This is a list of T cell receptor beta chains from one sample in a study of Japanese encephalitis immunity and Zika vaccine responses. TCRdb re-called the 5' RACE reads with MiXCR, one entry per CDR3 protein. The table lists about 460 distinct CDR3 sequences, 5.5% to 8.5% of them singletons. The input for sequencing was antigen-activated CD4+ T cells from blood, cultured, taken during a Zika inactivated vaccine study. The receptors come from an adult woman who received an inactivated Zika virus vaccine. The CDR3 runs from the conserved cysteine through the conserved F or W. A D gene is named only where the DNA matches it firmly. Rows may omit the clone size; those that give it use once, few, many or a size class.

medium-sized	TRBV21-1	TRBJ2-5	.	14	TGTGCCAGCAGACTTAGGAGCGGGGAGGAGACCCAGTACTTC	CASRLRSGEETQYF
large	TRBV28	TRBJ2-7	TRBD1	14	TGTGCCAGCAGTGCGCCGGGACAGGGCAGGGAGCAGTACTTC	CASSAPGQGREQYF
medium-sized	TRBV28	TRBJ2-7	TRBD1	15	TGTGCCAGCAGTTTAGATTGGACAGGGTCCTACGAGCAGTACTTC	CASSLDWTGSYEQYF
large	TRBV5-1	TRBJ2-1	TRBD2	15	TGCGCCAGCAGCTTGGAGTCTAGCGGGGGACGGGAGCAGTTCTTC	CASSLESSGGREQFF
large	TRBV5-4	TRBJ2-1	.	16	TGTGCCAGCCACATAAAAAACAGCGCTAAGTACAATGAGCAGTTCTTC	CASHIKNSAKYNEQFF
.	TRBV2	TRBJ1-5	TRBD1	14	TGTGCCAGCAGCGAGGGACAGGGGGGACAGCCCCAGCATTTT	CASSEGQGGQPQHF
hyperexpanded	TRBV5-5	TRBJ2-3	.	14	TGTGCCAGCAGCCGAACAGGGTTCGGGGATACGCAGTATTTT	CASSRTGFGDTQYF
.	TRBV2	TRBJ1-2	.	13	TGTGCCAGCAGTGTAGGGGGGGACTATGGCTACACCTTC	CASSVGGDYGYTF
medium-sized	TRBV5-1	TRBJ2-6	.	15	TGCGCCAGCAGCTCACAGTCTCCAGGGGCCAACGTCCTGACTTTC	CASSSQSPGANVLTF
large	TRBV12-3/TRBV12-4	TRBJ2-5	.	12	TGTGCCAGCAGTTTATTACGAGAGACCCAGTACTTC	CASSLLRETQYF
.	TRBV27	TRBJ1-4	.	12	TGTGCCAGCCGTGCAACTAATGAAGAACTGTTTTTT	CASRATNEELFF
large	TRBV12-3/TRBV12-4	TRBJ1-2	.	13	TGTGCCAGCAGTATCTCTAGGGGCTATGGCTACACCTTC	CASSISRGYGYTF
large	TRBV20-1	TRBJ2-3	TRBD2	15	TGCAGTGCTTATCCGGGACTAGCCGGCACAGATACGCAGTATTTT	CSAYPGLAGTDTQYF
medium-sized	TRBV2	TRBJ1-2	.	13	TGTGCCAGCAGTATGGGCGGAGACTATGGCTACACCTTC	CASSMGGDYGYTF
.	TRBV5-1	TRBJ2-5	.	8	TGCGCCAGCAGCGCCCAGTACTTC	CASSAQYF
large	TRBV24-1	TRBJ2-3	TRBD2	15	TGTGCCACCAGTGGTCTGGGACTAGCTATGAATACGCAGTATTTT	CATSGLGLAMNTQYF
medium-sized	TRBV7-2	TRBJ2-4	.	19	TGTGCCAGCAGCCCAGAAAACCCTTGGGGGCGGGGGGCCAAAAACATTCAGTACTTC	CASSPENPWGRGAKNIQYF
medium-sized	TRBV28	TRBJ2-1	.	13	TGTGCCAGCAGCGATGCTGTAAGAAATGAGCAGTTCTTC	CASSDAVRNEQFF
medium-sized	TRBV7-6	TRBJ2-1	TRBD2	16	TGTGCCAGCAGCTTGAGGCGGGAGGGCCGCAGCGGTGAGCAGTTCTTC	CASSLRREGRSGEQFF
large	TRBV7-2	TRBJ2-3	TRBD2	14	TGTGCCAGCAGCTCCGGACTAGCGGGAGGTACGCAGTATTTT	CASSSGLAGGTQYF
medium-sized	TRBV7-8	TRBJ2-5	.	14	TGTGCCAGCAGCTTAGGAGTAGCCCAAGAGACCCAGTACTTC	CASSLGVAQETQYF
large	TRBV28	TRBJ2-7	.	14	TGTGCCAGCAGTCCCCCCCCTAGCTCCTACGAGCAGTACTTC	CASSPPPSSYEQYF
.	TRBV30	TRBJ1-4	.	20	TGTGCCTGGAGATTCTTTTTTTTTGCGGGACAACGAAAAACTAATGAAAAACTGTTTTTT	CAWRFFFFAGQRKTNEKLFF
large	TRBV7-3	TRBJ2-2	.	18	TGTGCCAGCAGCCCCCCAACCTTTCGGGGTCCGAACACCGGGGAGCTGTTTTTT	CASSPPTFRGPNTGELFF
large	TRBV4-1	TRBJ2-1	TRBD2	22	TGCGCCAGCAGCCGACATCAAGGAGGTAGGGTAGCGGGACCCCCCTCCTACAATGAGCAGTTCTTC	CASSRHQGGRVAGPPSYNEQFF
large	TRBV12-3/TRBV12-4	TRBJ2-2	.	19	TGTGCCAGCACCTCTCGTTCGGGGACACTCGGCCCGAACACCGGGGAGCTGTTTTTT	CASTSRSGTLGPNTGELFF
few	TRBV5-4	TRBJ1-1	.	13	TGTGCCAGCAGCCCAAACAGGGCCACTGAAGCTTTCTTT	CASSPNRATEAFF
medium-sized	TRBV7-6	TRBJ2-1	TRBD2	17	TGTGCCAGCAGCTTAACCACAACTAGCGGGGGGTTGGGTGAGCAGTTCTTC	CASSLTTTSGGLGEQFF
large	TRBV10-3	TRBJ2-2	.	14	TGTGCCATCAAAAGTGCAGGGAACACCGGGGAGCTGTTTTTT	CAIKSAGNTGELFF
large	TRBV6-6	TRBJ1-5	.	14	TGTGCCAGCAGTTACTCAGGTGGGGAGCAGCCCCAGCATTTT	CASSYSGGEQPQHF
.	TRBV2	TRBJ1-6	TRBD1	15	TGTGCCAGCACCATGCCACAGGGGGCGAATTCACCCCTCCACTTT	CASTMPQGANSPLHF
.	TRBV3-1	TRBJ1-2	.	14	TGTGCCAGCAGCCAAGATAGACGGGGCTATGGCTACACCTTC	CASSQDRRGYGYTF
.	TRBV19	TRBJ1-6	.	15	TGTGCCAGTAGTATTAAATGGGCAGGTAATTCACCCCTCCACTTT	CASSIKWAGNSPLHF
many	TRBV27	TRBJ2-7	TRBD1	15	TGTGCCAGCAGTTTGTCGACAGGGGCATCCTACGAGCAGTACTTC	CASSLSTGASYEQYF
large	TRBV5-1	TRBJ1-5	.	14	TGCGCCAGCAGTCCACAGGGTTCTCCTCAGCCCCAGCATTTT	CASSPQGSPQPQHF
medium-sized	TRBV24-1	TRBJ2-1	TRBD2	16	TGTGCCACCAGTGATTCCCGGGCGGGGGGGCTCAATGAGCAGTTCTTC	CATSDSRAGGLNEQFF
medium-sized	TRBV9	TRBJ2-3	.	21	TGTGCCAGCAGCGTAGGGGGGCAGGCGACGACTCGTGCGGGTCCAGGAGATACGCAGTATTTT	CASSVGGQATTRAGPGDTQYF
medium-sized	TRBV10-3	TRBJ2-2	TRBD2	16	TGTGCCATCAGTGAGGATAGCGGGAGGTACACCGGGGAGCTGTTTTTT	CAISEDSGRYTGELFF
large	TRBV20-1	TRBJ2-7	.	12	TGCAGTGCTAGTCGGTATTACTACGAGCAGTACTTC	CSASRYYYEQYF
many	TRBV9	TRBJ1-1	.	14	TGTGCCAGCAGCGTAGGGACCAAGAACACTGAAGCTTTCTTT	CASSVGTKNTEAFF
.	TRBV4-1	TRBJ1-2	.	14	TGCGCCAGCAGAACCCGAGTATCTAACTATGGCTACACCTTC	CASRTRVSNYGYTF
medium-sized	TRBV10-2	TRBJ2-7	.	13	TGCGCCACCCGTTGGGGACTTTCCTACGAGCAGTACTTC	CATRWGLSYEQYF
large	TRBV7-2	TRBJ2-7	.	14	TGTGCCAGCAGCCGGGACCCCAGCTCCTACGAGCAGTACTTC	CASSRDPSSYEQYF
medium-sized	TRBV24-1	TRBJ2-5	.	16	TGTGCCACCAGTGACTATACATATTACAACCAAGAGACCCAGTACTTC	CATSDYTYYNQETQYF
medium-sized	TRBV3-1	TRBJ2-3	TRBD2	19	TGTGCCAGCAGCCAAGAAATTGCAGGATGGACTAGCCGCACAGATACGCAGTATTTT	CASSQEIAGWTSRTDTQYF
medium-sized	TRBV20-1	TRBJ2-5	TRBD1	12	TGCAGTGAGGGGGCGCGACAAGAGACCCAGTACTTC	CSEGARQETQYF
medium-sized	TRBV30	TRBJ1-5	.	14	TGTGCCTGGGCCGGGACCGTTGGCAATCAGCCCCAGCATTTT	CAWAGTVGNQPQHF
medium-sized	TRBV27	TRBJ2-5	.	13	TGTGCCAGCAGTTTGTACACCGACTGGACCCAGTACTTC	CASSLYTDWTQYF
large	TRBV7-9	TRBJ1-1	.	14	TGTGCCAGCAGCTTCGACCTGGGGAGGACTGAAGCTTTCTTT	CASSFDLGRTEAFF
hyperexpanded	TRBV29-1	TRBJ2-3	TRBD1	14	TGCAGCGTTGAACCCAGGGGGCCCTCAGATACGCAGTATTTT	CSVEPRGPSDTQYF
large	TRBV20-1	TRBJ1-4	.	11	TGCAGTGCCTCGCGATCGGAAAAACTGTTTTTT	CSASRSEKLFF
medium-sized	TRBV15	TRBJ2-7	TRBD2	15	TGTGCCACCAGCAGGGAACTAGCGGGAGTAGGCGAGCAGTACTTC	CATSRELAGVGEQYF
large	TRBV15	TRBJ1-1	.	11	TGTGCCACCAGCAGGGATCGGGAAGCTTTCTTT	CATSRDREAFF
medium-sized	TRBV5-1	TRBJ2-7	.	14	TGCGCCAGCAGCCTTGGACAGCCCATTTACGAGCAGTACTTC	CASSLGQPIYEQYF
medium-sized	TRBV12-3/TRBV12-4	TRBJ1-5	.	13	TGTGCCAGCAGTTTTTCGCAAACTCAGCCCCAGCATTTT	CASSFSQTQPQHF